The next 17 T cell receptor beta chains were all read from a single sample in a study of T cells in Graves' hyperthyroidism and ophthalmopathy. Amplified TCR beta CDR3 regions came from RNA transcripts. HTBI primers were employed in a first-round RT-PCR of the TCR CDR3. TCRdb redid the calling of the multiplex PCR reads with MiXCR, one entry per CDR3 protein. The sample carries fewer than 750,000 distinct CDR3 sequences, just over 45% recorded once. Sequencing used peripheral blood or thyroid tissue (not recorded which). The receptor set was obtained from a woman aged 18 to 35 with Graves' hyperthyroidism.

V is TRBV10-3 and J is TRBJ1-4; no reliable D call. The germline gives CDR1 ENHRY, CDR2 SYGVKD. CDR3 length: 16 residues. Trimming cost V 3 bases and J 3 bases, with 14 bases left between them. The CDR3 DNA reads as TGTGCCATCAGTGATCGGAGCGGGAGACCTAATGAAAAACTGTTTTTT. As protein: CAISDRSGRPNEKLFF.

In DNA form, the CDR3 reads TGTGCCAGCAGTTCCCAGACTAGCGAGGGCCCACATGAGCAGTTCTTC. This sequence encodes CASSSQTSEGPHEQFF. The rearrangement joins TRBV7-7 to TRBJ2-1; 8 bases are shared with TRBD2. V lost 6 bases, J lost 8 bases, and 15 bases stayed unmatched. CDR3 length equals 16 residues. Germline V gene data show CDR1 as SSHAT and CDR2 as FNYEAQ (reference sequence).

The CDR3 region is CSLMGRKRDEQYF. As DNA, the CDR3 is TGCAGCTTAATGGGTCGAAAACGGGACGAGCAGTACTTC. V usage is TRBV29-1 and J usage is TRBJ2-7; D is uncertain. Germline V gives CDR1 SQVTM, CDR2 ANQGSEA. V gave up 8 bases and J gave up 5 bases, with 19 bases separating them. CDR3 length equals 13 residues.

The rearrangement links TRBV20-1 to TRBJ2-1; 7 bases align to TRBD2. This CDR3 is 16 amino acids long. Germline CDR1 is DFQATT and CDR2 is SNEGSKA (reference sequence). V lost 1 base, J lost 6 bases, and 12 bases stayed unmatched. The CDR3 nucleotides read TGCAGTGCTAGAGGCGGGAGTAGGGAGGGCTGCAATGAGCAGTTCTTC. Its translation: CSARGGSREGCNEQFF.

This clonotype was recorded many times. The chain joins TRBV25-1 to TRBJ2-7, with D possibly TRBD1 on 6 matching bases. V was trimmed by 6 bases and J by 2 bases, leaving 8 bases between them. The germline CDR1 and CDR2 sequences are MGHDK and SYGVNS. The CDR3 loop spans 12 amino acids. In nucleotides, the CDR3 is TGTGCCAGCAGGAGGACAGCCTACGAGCAGTACTTC. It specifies CASRRTAYEQYF.

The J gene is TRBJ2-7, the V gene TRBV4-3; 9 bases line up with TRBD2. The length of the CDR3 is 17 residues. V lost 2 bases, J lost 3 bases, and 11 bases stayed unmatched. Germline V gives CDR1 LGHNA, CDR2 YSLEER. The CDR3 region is CASSQYARGGGFYEQYF. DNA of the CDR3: TGCGCCAGCAGCCAATATGCCCGCGGGGGGGGCTTCTACGAGCAGTACTTC.

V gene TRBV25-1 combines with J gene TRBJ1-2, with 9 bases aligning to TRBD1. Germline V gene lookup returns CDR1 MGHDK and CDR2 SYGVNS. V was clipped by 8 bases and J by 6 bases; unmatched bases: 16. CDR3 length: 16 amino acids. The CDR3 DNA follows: TGTGCCAGCTCACCAGTCCCGGGACAGGGCCCCCATGGCTACACCTTC. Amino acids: CASSPVPGQGPHGYTF.

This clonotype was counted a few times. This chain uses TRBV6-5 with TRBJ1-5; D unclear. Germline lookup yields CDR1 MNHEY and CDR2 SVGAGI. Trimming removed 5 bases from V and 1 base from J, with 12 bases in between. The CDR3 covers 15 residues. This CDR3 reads CASSLPGGSNQPQHF. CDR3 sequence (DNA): TGTGCCAGCAGTCTACCGGGCGGGAGCAATCAGCCCCAGCATTTT.

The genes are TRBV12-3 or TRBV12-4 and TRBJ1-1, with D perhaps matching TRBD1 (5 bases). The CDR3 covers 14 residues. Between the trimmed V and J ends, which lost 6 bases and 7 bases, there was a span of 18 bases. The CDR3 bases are TGTGCCAGCAGCTCTGATTTGGGGGGTGATGAAGCTTTCTTT. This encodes CASSSDLGGDEAFF.

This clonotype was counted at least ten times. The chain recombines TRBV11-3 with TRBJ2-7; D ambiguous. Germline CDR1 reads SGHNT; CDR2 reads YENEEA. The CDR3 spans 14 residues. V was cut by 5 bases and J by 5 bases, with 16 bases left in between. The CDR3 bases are TGTGCCAGCAGCCAACGTGGGCTGGAGAACGAGCAGTACTTC. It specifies CASSQRGLENEQYF.

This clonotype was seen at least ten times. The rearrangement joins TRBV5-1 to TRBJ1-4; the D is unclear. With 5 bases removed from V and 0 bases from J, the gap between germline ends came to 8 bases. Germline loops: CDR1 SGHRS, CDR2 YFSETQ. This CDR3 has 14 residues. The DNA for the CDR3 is TGCGCCAGCAGTGCCAGTGCAACTAATGAAAAACTGTTTTTT. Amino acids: CASSASATNEKLFF.

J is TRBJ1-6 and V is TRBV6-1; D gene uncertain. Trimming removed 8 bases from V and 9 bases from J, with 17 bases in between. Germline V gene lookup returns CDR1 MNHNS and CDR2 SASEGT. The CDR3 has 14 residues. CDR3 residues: CASRSDTRSSPLHF. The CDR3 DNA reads TGTGCCAGCCGCTCAGATACAAGGAGTTCACCCCTCCACTTT.

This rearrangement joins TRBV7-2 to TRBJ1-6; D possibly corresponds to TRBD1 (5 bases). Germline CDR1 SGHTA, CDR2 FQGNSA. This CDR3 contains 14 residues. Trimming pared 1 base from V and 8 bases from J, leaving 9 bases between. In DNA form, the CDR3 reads TGTGCCAGCAGCTTAGTAGGGGCTGATTCACCCCTCCACTTT. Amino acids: CASSLVGADSPLHF.

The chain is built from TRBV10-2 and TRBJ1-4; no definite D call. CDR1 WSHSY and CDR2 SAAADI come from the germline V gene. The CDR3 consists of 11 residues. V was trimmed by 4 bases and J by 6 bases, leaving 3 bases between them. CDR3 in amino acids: CASSGHEKLFF. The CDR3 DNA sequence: TGCGCCAGCAGTGGACATGAAAAACTGTTTTTT.

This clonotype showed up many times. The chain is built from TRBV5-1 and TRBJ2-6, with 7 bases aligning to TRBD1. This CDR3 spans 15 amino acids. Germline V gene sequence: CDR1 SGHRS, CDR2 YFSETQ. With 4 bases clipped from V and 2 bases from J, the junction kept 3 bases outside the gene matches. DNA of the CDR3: TGCGCCAGCAGCATTGGACAGGCTGGGGCCAACGTCCTGACTTTC. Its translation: CASSIGQAGANVLTF.

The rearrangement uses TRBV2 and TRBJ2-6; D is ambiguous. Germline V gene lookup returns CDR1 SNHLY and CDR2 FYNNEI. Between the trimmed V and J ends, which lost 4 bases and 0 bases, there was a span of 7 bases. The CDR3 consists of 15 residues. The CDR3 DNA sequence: TGTGCCAGCAGTGGGACGGGCTCTGGGGCCAACGTCCTGACTTTC. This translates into CASSGTGSGANVLTF.

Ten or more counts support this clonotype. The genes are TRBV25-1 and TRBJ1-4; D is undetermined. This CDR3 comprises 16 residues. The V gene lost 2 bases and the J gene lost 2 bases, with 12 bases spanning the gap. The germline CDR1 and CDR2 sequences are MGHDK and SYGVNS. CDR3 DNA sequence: TGTGCCAGCAGTGAAAGTATTTGGACGACTAATGAAAAACTGTTTTTT. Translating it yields CASSESIWTTNEKLFF.